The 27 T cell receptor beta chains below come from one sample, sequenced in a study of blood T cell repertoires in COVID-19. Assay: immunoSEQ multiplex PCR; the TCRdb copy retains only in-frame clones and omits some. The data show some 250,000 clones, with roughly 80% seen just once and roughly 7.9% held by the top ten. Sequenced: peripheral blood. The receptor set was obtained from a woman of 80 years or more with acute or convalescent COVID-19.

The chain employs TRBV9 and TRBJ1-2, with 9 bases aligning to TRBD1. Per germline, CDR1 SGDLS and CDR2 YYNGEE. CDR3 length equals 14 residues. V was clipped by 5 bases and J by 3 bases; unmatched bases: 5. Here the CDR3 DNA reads TGTGCCAGCAGTACGGGACAGGGCCACTATGGCTACACCTTC. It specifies CASSTGQGHYGYTF.

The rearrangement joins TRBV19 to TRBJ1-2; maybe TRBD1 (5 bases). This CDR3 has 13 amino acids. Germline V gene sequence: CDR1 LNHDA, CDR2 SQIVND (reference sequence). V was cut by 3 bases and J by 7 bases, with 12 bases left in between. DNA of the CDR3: TGTGCCAGTAGTATCAAGGGGTACTTTGGCTACACCTTC. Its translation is CASSIKGYFGYTF.

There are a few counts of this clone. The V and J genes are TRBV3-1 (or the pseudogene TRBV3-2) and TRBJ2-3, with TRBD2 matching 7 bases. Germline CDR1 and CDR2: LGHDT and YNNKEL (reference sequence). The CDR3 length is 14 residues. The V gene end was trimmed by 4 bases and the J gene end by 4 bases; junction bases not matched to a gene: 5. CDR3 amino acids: CASSLRGGADTQYF. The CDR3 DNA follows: TGTGCCAGCAGCCTTCGGGGAGGGGCAGATACGCAGTATTTT.

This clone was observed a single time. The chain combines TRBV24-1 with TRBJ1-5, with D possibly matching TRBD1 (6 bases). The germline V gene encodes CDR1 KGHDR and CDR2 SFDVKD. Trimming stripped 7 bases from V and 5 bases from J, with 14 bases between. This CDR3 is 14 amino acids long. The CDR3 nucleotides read TGTGCCACCAGACGACAGGCCACTTATCAGCCCCAGCATTTT. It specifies CATRRQATYQPQHF.

CDR3 protein: CASSLSGGRTYEQYF. The CDR3 DNA reads as TGTGCCAGCAGTTTATCGGGGGGGAGGACCTACGAGCAGTACTTC. V gene TRBV27 combines with J gene TRBJ2-7; 7 nucleotides line up with TRBD2. This CDR3 is built from 15 residues. CDR1 and CDR2 from the germline V gene are MNHEY and SMNVEV (reference sequence). V lost 0 bases to trimming and J lost 2 bases; unmatched junction nucleotides: 4.

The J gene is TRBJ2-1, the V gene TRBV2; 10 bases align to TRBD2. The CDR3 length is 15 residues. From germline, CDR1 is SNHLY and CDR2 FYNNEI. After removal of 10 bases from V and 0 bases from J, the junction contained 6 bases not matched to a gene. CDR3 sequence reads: CATKLAGYSYNEQFF. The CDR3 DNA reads TGTGCCACGAAACTAGCGGGGTACTCCTACAATGAGCAGTTCTTC.

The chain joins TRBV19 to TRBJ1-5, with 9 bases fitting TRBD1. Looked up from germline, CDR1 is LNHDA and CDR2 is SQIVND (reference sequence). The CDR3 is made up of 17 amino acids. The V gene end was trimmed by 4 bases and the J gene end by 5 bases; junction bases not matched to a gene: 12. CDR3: CASSKWTGDNYDQPQHF. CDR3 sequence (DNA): TGTGCCAGTAGTAAATGGACAGGGGACAACTATGATCAGCCCCAGCATTTT.

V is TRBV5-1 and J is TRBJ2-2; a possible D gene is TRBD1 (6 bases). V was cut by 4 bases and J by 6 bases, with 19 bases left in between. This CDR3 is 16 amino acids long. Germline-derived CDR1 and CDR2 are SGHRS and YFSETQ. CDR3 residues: CASSAGTPWVAGELFF. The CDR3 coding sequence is TGCGCCAGCAGCGCCGGGACACCATGGGTCGCCGGGGAGCTGTTTTTT. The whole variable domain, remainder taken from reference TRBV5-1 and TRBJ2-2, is KAGVTQTPRYLIKTRGQQVTLSCSPISGHRSVSWYQQTPGQGLQFLFEYFSETQRNKGNFPGRFSGRQFSNSRSEMNVSTLELGDSALYLCASSAGTPWVAGELFFGEGSRLTVL.

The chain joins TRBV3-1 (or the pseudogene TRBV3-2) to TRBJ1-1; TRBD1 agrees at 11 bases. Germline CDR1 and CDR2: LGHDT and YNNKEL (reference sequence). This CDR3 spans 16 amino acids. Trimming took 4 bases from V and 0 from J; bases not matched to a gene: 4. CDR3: CASSPGTGGMNTEAFF. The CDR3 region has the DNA TGTGCCAGCAGCCCGGGGACAGGGGGAATGAACACTGAAGCTTTCTTT.

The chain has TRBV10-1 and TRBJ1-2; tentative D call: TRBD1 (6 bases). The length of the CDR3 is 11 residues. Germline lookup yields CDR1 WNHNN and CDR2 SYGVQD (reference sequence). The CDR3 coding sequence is TGCGCAAAGGGGGTTAGCTATGGCTACACCTTC. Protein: CAKGVSYGYTF.

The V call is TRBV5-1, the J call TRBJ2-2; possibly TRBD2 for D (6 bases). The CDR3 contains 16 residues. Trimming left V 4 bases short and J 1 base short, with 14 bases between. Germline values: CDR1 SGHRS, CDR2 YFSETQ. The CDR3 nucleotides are TGCGCCAGCAGCCGCAGTACTAGCAGGAACACCGGGGAGCTGTTTTTT. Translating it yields CASSRSTSRNTGELFF.

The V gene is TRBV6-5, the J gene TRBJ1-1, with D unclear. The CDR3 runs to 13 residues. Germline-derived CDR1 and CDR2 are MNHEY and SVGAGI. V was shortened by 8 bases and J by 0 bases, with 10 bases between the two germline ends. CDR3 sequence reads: CASERELNTEAFF. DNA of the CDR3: TGTGCCAGCGAGAGGGAGTTGAACACTGAAGCTTTCTTT.

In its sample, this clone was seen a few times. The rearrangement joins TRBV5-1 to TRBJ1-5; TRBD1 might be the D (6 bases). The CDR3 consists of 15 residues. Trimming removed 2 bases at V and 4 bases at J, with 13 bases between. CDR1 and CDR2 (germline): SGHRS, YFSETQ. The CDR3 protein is CASSFTGLANQPQHF. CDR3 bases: TGCGCCAGCAGCTTCACAGGGCTGGCAAATCAGCCCCAGCATTTT.

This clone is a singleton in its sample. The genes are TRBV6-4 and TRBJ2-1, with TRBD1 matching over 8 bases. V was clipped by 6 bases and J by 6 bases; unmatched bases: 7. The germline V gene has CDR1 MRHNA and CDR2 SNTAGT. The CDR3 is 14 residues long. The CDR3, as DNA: TGTGCCAGCAGCGCAGGGGGCGTAAGCAATGAGCAGTTCTTC. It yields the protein CASSAGGVSNEQFF.

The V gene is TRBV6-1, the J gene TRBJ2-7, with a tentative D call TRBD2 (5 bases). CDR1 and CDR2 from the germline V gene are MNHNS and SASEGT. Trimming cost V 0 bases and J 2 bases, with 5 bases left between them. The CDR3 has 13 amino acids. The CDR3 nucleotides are TGTGCCAGCAGTGAAGCCGGGACCTACGAGCAGTACTTC. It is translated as CASSEAGTYEQYF.

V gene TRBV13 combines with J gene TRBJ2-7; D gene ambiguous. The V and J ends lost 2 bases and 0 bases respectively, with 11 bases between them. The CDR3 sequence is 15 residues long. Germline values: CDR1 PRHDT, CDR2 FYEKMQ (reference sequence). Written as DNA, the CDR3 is TGTGCCAGCAGCTTAAGTCGCGGCGCCTCCTACGAGCAGTACTTC. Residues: CASSLSRGASYEQYF.

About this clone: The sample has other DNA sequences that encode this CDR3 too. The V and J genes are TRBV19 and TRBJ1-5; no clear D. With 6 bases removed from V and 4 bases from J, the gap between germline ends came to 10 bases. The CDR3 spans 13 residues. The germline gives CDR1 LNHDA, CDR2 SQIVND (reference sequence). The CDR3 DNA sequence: TGTGCCAGTAGCCAGAGCGATAATCAGCCCCAGCATTTT. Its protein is CASSQSDNQPQHF.

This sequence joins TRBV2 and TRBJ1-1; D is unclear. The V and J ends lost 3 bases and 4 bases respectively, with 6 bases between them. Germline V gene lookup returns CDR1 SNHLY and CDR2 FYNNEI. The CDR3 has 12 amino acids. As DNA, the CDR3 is TGTGCCAGCAGTGAGTTTAGCACTGAAGCTTTCTTT. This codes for CASSEFSTEAFF.

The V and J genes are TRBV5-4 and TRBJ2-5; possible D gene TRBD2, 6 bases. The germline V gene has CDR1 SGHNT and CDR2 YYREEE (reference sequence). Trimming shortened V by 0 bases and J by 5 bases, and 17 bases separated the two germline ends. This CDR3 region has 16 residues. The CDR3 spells CASSLAQVGGWETQYF. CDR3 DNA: TGTGCCAGCAGCTTGGCCCAAGTTGGAGGGTGGGAGACCCAGTACTTC.

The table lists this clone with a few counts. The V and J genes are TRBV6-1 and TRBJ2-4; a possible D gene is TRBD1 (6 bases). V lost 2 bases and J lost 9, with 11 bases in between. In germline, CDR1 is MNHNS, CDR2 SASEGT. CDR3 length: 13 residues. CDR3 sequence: CASSEWVGGIQYF. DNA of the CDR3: TGTGCCAGCAGTGAATGGGTAGGGGGCATTCAGTACTTC.

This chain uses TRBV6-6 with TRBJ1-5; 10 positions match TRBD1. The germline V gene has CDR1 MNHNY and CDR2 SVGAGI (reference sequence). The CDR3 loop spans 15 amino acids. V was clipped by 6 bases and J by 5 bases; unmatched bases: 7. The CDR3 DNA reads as TGTGCCAGCAGACCTGGGACAGGGGCCCATCAGCCCCAGCATTTT. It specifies CASRPGTGAHQPQHF.

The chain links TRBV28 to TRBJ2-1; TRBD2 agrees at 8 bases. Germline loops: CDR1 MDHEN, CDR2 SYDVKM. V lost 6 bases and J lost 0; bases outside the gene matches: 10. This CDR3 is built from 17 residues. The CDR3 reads CASRTTSGPSSYNEQFF. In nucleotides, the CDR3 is TGTGCCAGCAGAACCACTAGCGGCCCTAGCTCCTACAATGAGCAGTTCTTC.

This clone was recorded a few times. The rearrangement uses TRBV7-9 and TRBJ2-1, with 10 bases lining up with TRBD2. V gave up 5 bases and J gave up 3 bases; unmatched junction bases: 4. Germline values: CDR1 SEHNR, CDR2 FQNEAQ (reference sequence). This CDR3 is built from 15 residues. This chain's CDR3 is CASSLSSGSYNEQFF. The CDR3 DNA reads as TGTGCCAGCAGCCTATCTAGCGGGAGCTACAATGAGCAGTTCTTC. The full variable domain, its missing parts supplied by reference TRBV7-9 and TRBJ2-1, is DTGVSQNPRHKITKRGQNVTFRCDPISEHNRLYWYRQTLGQGPEFLTYFQNEAQLEKSRLLSDRFSAERPKGSFSTLEIQRTEQGDSAMYLCASSLSSGSYNEQFFGPGTRLTVL.

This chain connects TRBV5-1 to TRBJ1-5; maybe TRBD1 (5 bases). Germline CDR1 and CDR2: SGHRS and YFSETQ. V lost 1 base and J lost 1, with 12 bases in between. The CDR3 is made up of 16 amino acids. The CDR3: CASSLSGAGSNQPQHF. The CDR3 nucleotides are TGCGCCAGCAGCTTGTCCGGGGCGGGAAGCAATCAGCCCCAGCATTTT.

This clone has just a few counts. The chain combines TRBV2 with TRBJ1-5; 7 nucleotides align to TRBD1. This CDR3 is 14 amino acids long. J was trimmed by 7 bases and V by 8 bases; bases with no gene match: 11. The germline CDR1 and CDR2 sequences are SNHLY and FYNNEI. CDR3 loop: CASDATGSGQPQHF. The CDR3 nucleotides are TGTGCCAGCGATGCGACAGGGAGCGGGCAGCCCCAGCATTTT. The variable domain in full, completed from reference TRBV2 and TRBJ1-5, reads EPEVTQTPSHQVTQMGQEVILRCVPISNHLYFYWYRQILGQKVEFLVSFYNNEISEKSEIFDDQFSVERPDGSNFTLKIRSTKLEDSAMYFCASDATGSGQPQHFGDGTRLSIL.

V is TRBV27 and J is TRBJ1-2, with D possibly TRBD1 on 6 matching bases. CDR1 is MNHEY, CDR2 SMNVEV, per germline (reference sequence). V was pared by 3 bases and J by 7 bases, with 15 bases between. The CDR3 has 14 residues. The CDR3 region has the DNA TGTGCCAGCAGTTTTAGACAGGTTGGCTCTGGCTACACCTTC. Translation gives CASSFRQVGSGYTF.

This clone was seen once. The CDR3 bases are TGTGCCAGCAGCCAAGATCGGCAGGCCCAGGGGTCGCAGTATTTT. Residues: CASSQDRQAQGSQYF. The gene calls are TRBV3-1 (or the pseudogene TRBV3-2) and TRBJ2-3; TRBD1 might be the D (6 bases). Germline V gives CDR1 LGHDT, CDR2 YNNKEL (reference sequence). V was shortened by 0 bases and J by 10 bases, with 17 bases between the two germline ends. This CDR3 contains 15 residues.